The rows below give T cell receptor beta chains drawn from one sample of a study of T-cell reconstitution after alpha-beta-depleted transplantation in children. One entry per CDR3 protein, called by TCRdb with MiXCR from the PCR reads. The data contain fewer than 550,000 distinct CDR3 sequences, approximately 10% of them singletons. The material sequenced was PBMCs, mostly from graft donor cells, taken 180 days after TCRalphabeta/CD19-depleted stem cell transplant. Receptors originate from a female patient aged 2 to 10 who had a stem cell transplant for aplastic anemia, so the T cells may come from the graft donor. Both conserved end residues are part of each CDR3. Fields, in order: D gene, J gene, clone size, V gene, CDR3 DNA, CDR3 protein. D genes are given only for firm matches. Clone size, where shown, is once, few, many, or a class for clones that have expanded.

D: -; J: TRBJ2-1; size: -; V: TRBV7-2; DNA: TGTGCCAGCAGCTTAGGACACCAAGGTGAGCAGTTCTTC; CDR3: CASSLGHQGEQFF
D: -; J: TRBJ2-7; size: few; V: TRBV12-3/TRBV12-4; DNA: TGTGCCAGCAGTCCCCAAGCCTACGAGCAGTACTTC; CDR3: CASSPQAYEQYF
D: -; J: TRBJ2-4; size: few; V: TRBV5-1; DNA: TGCGCCAGCAGCAATCTAGCCAAAAACATTCAGTACTTC; CDR3: CASSNLAKNIQYF
D: -; J: TRBJ2-3; size: many; V: TRBV12-3/TRBV12-4; DNA: TGTGCCAGCAGTAATCAGGGTGGTAGCACAGATACGCAGTATTTT; CDR3: CASSNQGGSTDTQYF
D: -; J: TRBJ1-1; size: few; V: TRBV19; DNA: TGTGCCAGTAGTACGATTACTGAGGCTGGCACTGAAGCTTTCTTT; CDR3: CASSTITEAGTEAFF
D: -; J: TRBJ1-1; size: -; V: TRBV4-3; DNA: TGCGCCAGCAGCCAAGATCTAAACAGTGAAGCTTTCTTT; CDR3: CASSQDLNSEAFF
D: TRBD1; J: TRBJ1-3; size: few; V: TRBV28; DNA: TGTGCCAGCGGATTAAGGGGGCGAAACACCATATATTTT; CDR3: CASGLRGRNTIYF
D: -; J: TRBJ1-2; size: many; V: TRBV28; DNA: TGTGCCAGCAGTGGGGGCGGGGGAAGAAGGCAGGACGTCTATGGCTACACCTTC; CDR3: CASSGGGGRRQDVYGYTF
D: -; J: TRBJ2-6; size: -; V: TRBV19; DNA: TGTGCCAGCAGACAGGCTGGGGCCAACGTCCTGACTTTC; CDR3: CASRQAGANVLTF
D: -; J: TRBJ2-2; size: many; V: TRBV5-1; DNA: TGCGCCAGCAGCTTGGGCCAATCCGCCGGGGAGCTGTTTTTT; CDR3: CASSLGQSAGELFF
D: TRBD2; J: TRBJ2-2; size: -; V: TRBV19; DNA: TGTGCCAGTAGCCCGGGGGGGAGGATGGCCGGGGAGCTGTTTTTT; CDR3: CASSPGGRMAGELFF
D: TRBD2; J: TRBJ2-7; size: few; V: TRBV4-3; DNA: TGCGCCAGCAGCCCCTGGCGCGGGAGCGCCTACGAGCAGTACTTC; CDR3: CASSPWRGSAYEQYF
D: -; J: TRBJ2-7; size: few; V: TRBV5-1; DNA: TGCGCCAGCAGCTTTCTCCCGGGACCCGGCTACGAGCAGTACTTC; CDR3: CASSFLPGPGYEQYF
D: -; J: TRBJ1-2; size: -; V: TRBV6-1; DNA: TGTGCCAGCAGCCCTGGGACAATTTATGGCTACACCTTC; CDR3: CASSPGTIYGYTF
D: TRBD2; J: TRBJ2-3; size: -; V: TRBV7-9; DNA: TGTGCCAGCAGTCCCAGGGAGGGTGTCAGGGATACGCAGTATTTT; CDR3: CASSPREGVRDTQYF
D: TRBD1; J: TRBJ2-7; size: few; V: TRBV20-1; DNA: TGCAGTGCTGGAAGCCTACAGGGGCGCGAGCAGTACTTC; CDR3: CSAGSLQGREQYF
D: -; J: TRBJ2-1; size: -; V: TRBV19; DNA: TGTGCCAGTATTGGACGGAGCTCCTACAATGAGCAGTTCTTC; CDR3: CASIGRSSYNEQFF
D: -; J: TRBJ1-5; size: -; V: TRBV15; DNA: TGTGCCACCAGCAGTGACAGACTCGGGCAGCCCCAGCATTTT; CDR3: CATSSDRLGQPQHF
D: TRBD1; J: TRBJ2-3; size: few; V: TRBV28; DNA: TGTGCCAGCAGTTTATTTCCCAGGGGGACAGATACGCAGTATTTT; CDR3: CASSLFPRGTDTQYF
D: -; J: TRBJ1-2; size: -; V: TRBV29-1; DNA: TGCAGCGTTGAAGGACAGATGAGCGGCTACACCTTC; CDR3: CSVEGQMSGYTF
D: TRBD1; J: TRBJ1-6; size: -; V: TRBV5-1; DNA: TGCGCCAGCAGCTGGGGGACAGCCGAGAGCTCCTATAATTCACCCCTCCACTTT; CDR3: CASSWGTAESSYNSPLHF
D: -; J: TRBJ2-3; size: few; V: TRBV28; DNA: TGTGCCAGCAGTTCCCCAGCGGGAGATACGCAGTATTTT; CDR3: CASSSPAGDTQYF
D: TRBD2; J: TRBJ2-7; size: few; V: TRBV10-3; DNA: TGTGCCATCAGGTCTGGACTAGCGGGAACCTACGAGCAGTACTTC; CDR3: CAIRSGLAGTYEQYF
D: -; J: TRBJ2-3; size: few; V: TRBV9; DNA: TGTGCCAGCAGCGTCTCGGGACGCACAGATACGCAGTATTTT; CDR3: CASSVSGRTDTQYF
D: TRBD2; J: TRBJ2-1; size: few; V: TRBV20-1; DNA: TGCAGTGCTCCAATAGCGGGAGCCGTCTTAAGGCTCCGTAATGAGCAGTTCTTC; CDR3: CSAPIAGAVLRLRNEQFF
D: TRBD1; J: TRBJ2-1; size: -; V: TRBV28; DNA: TGTGCCAGCAGTAACCGGGACAGGGGCTTTCGGACGTTCTTC; CDR3: CASSNRDRGFRTFF
D: -; J: TRBJ2-1; size: many; V: TRBV18; DNA: TGTGCCAGCTCACCACCGGTCCCGAGCTCCTACAATGAGCAGTTCTTC; CDR3: CASSPPVPSSYNEQFF
D: -; J: TRBJ1-3; size: many; V: TRBV14; DNA: TGTGCCAGCAGCCAAGAGGCACAGGTCGGAAACACCATATATTTT; CDR3: CASSQEAQVGNTIYF
D: -; J: TRBJ2-7; size: few; V: TRBV5-1; DNA: TGCGCCAGCAGCGGATCGACAGGCCCCTACGAGCAGTACTTC; CDR3: CASSGSTGPYEQYF
D: -; J: TRBJ1-1; size: -; V: TRBV5-6; DNA: TGTGCCAGCAGCTTCAGGGAGAGGGCTTTCTTT; CDR3: CASSFRERAFF
D: -; J: TRBJ2-1; size: -; V: TRBV3-1; DNA: TGTGCCAGCAGCCAAGAGGCCCTAGGGACTTGGCATGAGCAGTTCTTC; CDR3: CASSQEALGTWHEQFF
D: TRBD2; J: TRBJ2-3; size: -; V: TRBV5-1; DNA: TGCGCCAGCAGCTCAGGGACTAGCGGGAGCCCGACTAGCACAGATACGCAGTATTTT; CDR3: CASSSGTSGSPTSTDTQYF
D: -; J: TRBJ2-1; size: few; V: TRBV15; DNA: TGTGCCACCAGCAGAGTTCGAGCGTCTAGCTCCTACAATGAGCAGTTCTTC; CDR3: CATSRVRASSSYNEQFF
D: -; J: TRBJ1-1; size: few; V: TRBV18; DNA: TGTGCCAGCTCACCCTCCGCAGGGTGGCCCACTGAAGCTTTCTTT; CDR3: CASSPSAGWPTEAFF
D: -; J: TRBJ2-5; size: few; V: TRBV28; DNA: TGTGCCAGCAAGGGGGGGGTGAGGGTCCAAGAGACCCAGTACTTC; CDR3: CASKGGVRVQETQYF
D: -; J: TRBJ2-3; size: few; V: TRBV28; DNA: TGTGCCAGCAGTTTAGGCCCCCATCAAGTAGATACGCAGTATTTT; CDR3: CASSLGPHQVDTQYF
D: TRBD1; J: TRBJ1-4; size: few; V: TRBV29-1; DNA: TGCAGCGTTATAGGGTCAGGGGGAAAACTGTTTTTT; CDR3: CSVIGSGGKLFF
D: -; J: TRBJ2-6; size: few; V: TRBV9; DNA: TGTGCCAGCAGCGTAAAAGGGACAAGCTCTGGGGCCAACGTCCTGACTTTC; CDR3: CASSVKGTSSGANVLTF
D: -; J: TRBJ1-2; size: -; V: TRBV7-8; DNA: TGTGCCAGCAGCTTAATGGCAGACCTCCGTGACTACACCTTC; CDR3: CASSLMADLRDYTF
D: TRBD1; J: TRBJ1-1; size: few; V: TRBV12-3/TRBV12-4; DNA: TGTGCCAGCAGTCGCACACAGGGGTGGGAGAACACTGAAGCTTTCTTT; CDR3: CASSRTQGWENTEAFF
D: -; J: TRBJ2-3; size: few; V: TRBV12-3/TRBV12-4; DNA: TGTGCCAGCAGTTCGACAAGGAGCACAGATACGCAGTATTTT; CDR3: CASSSTRSTDTQYF
D: -; J: TRBJ1-3; size: few; V: TRBV27; DNA: TGTGCCAGCAGAGAGCTCTCTGGAAACACCATATATTTT; CDR3: CASRELSGNTIYF
D: -; J: TRBJ2-7; size: many; V: TRBV29-1; DNA: TGCAGCGTTGTTCAGTACGAGCAGTACTTC; CDR3: CSVVQYEQYF
D: -; J: TRBJ1-2; size: -; V: TRBV10-3; DNA: TGTGCCATCAGTCTGCAGGATAACTATGGCTACACCTTC; CDR3: CAISLQDNYGYTF
D: -; J: TRBJ2-7; size: few; V: TRBV18; DNA: TGTGCCAGCTCACCACTAGCGACCTACGAGCAGTACTTC; CDR3: CASSPLATYEQYF
D: TRBD2; J: TRBJ2-2; size: -; V: TRBV20-1; DNA: TGCAGTGCTAGAGGGACTAGCGGGAGAGGGGAGCTGTTTTTT; CDR3: CSARGTSGRGELFF
D: TRBD1; J: TRBJ2-1; size: few; V: TRBV7-7; DNA: TGTGCCAGCAGCATCCTTGGACAGGCTGAGCAGTTCTTC; CDR3: CASSILGQAEQFF
D: -; J: TRBJ2-1; size: few; V: TRBV20-1; DNA: TGCAGTGCCCCGGGACCCCGAGATGAGCAGTTCTTC; CDR3: CSAPGPRDEQFF
D: TRBD1; J: TRBJ1-2; size: few; V: TRBV29-1; DNA: TGCAGCGTCCAAAAAAGGGACAGGGGAGGCCCTAACTATGGCTACACCTTC; CDR3: CSVQKRDRGGPNYGYTF